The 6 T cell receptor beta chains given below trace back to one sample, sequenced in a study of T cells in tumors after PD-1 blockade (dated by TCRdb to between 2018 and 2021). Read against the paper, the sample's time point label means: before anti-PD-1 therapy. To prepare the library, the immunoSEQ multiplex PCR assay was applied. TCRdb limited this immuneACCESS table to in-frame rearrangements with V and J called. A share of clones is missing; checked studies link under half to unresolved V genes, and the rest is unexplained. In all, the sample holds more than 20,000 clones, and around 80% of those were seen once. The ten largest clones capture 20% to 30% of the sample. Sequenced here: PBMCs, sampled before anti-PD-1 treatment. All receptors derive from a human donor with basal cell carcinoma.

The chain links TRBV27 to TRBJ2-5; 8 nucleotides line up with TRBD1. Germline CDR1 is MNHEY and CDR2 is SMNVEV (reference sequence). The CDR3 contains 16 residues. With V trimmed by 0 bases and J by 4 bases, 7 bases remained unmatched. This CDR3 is CASSLSVGTGGETQYF. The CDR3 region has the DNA TGTGCCAGCAGTTTATCGGTGGGGACAGGCGGAGAGACCCAGTACTTC.

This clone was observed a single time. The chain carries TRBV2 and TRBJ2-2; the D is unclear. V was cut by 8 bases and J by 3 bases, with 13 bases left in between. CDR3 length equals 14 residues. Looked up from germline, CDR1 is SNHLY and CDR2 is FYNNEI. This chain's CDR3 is CASERYPDTGELFF. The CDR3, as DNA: TGTGCCAGCGAGAGGTATCCGGACACCGGGGAGCTGTTTTTT.

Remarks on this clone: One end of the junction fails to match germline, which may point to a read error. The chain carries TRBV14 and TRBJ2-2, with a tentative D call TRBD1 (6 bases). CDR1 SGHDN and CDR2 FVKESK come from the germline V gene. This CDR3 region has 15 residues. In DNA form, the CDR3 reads TGTGCCAGCAGCCAAGGCCTACAGGGCACCTGGGAGCTGTTTTTT. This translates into CASSQGLQGTWELFF.

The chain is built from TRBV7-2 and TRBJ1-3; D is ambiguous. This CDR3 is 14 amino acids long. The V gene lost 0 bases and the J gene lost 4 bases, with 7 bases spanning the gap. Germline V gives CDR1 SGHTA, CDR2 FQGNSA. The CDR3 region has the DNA TGTGCCAGCAGCTTAGCGCGGCAGGGAAACACCATATATTTT. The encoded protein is CASSLARQGNTIYF.

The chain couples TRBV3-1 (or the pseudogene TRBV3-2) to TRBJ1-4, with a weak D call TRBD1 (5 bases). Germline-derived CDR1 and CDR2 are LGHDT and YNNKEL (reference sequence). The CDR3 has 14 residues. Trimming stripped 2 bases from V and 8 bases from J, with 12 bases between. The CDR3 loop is CASSQPGEGEKLFF. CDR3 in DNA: TGTGCCAGCAGCCAACCGGGGGAAGGGGAAAAACTGTTTTTT.

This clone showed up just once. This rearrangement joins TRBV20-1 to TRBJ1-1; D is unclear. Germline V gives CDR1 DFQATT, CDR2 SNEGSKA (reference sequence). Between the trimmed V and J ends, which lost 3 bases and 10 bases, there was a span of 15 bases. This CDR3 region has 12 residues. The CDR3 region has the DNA TGCAGTGCTAGTTTTTCCGAGTCCGGAGCTTTCTTT. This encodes CSASFSESGAFF.